The present entry profiles one T cell receptor beta chain with its context. No antigen is known for it. This CDR3 is built from 15 residues. Germline CDR1 reads LGHNA; CDR2 reads YSLEER. V gave up 0 bases and J gave up 4 bases, with 12 bases separating them. PCR was performed a second time for about 7 to 11 cycles using a sample-barcoded 5' primer and a J-beta primer mix. Every cDNA molecule bore a tag from a template-switch adaptor containing 12 random nucleotides. Each CDR3 protein gets one entry after TCRdb re-called the 5' RACE reads with MiXCR. Found here are fewer than 2,000,000 distinct CDR3 sequences, about 39% of them singletons; the top ten hold about 21%. Extraction of total RNA produced a minimum of 5 micrograms from each sample. The sample originates from a study of blood T cells in healthy people across ages. Study as a whole: Per two T cells, about one barcoded beta molecule was captured through template switching. Study observations and caveats: Age advanced and TCR beta diversity per million T cells fell, roughly linearly.

V and J are TRBV4-3 and TRBJ1-2; no clear D. The TCR was taken from a human donor in good health. The sequencing sample was made of blood. The CDR3 DNA reads TGCGCCAGCAGCCAAGATAACATCAATCTCTATGGCTACACCTTC. The encoded protein is CASSQDNINLYGYTF.